The rows below give T cell receptor beta chains drawn from one sample of a study of blood T cell repertoires in COVID-19. Sequenced by immunoSEQ multiplex PCR; TCRdb stores in-frame clones only, minus some. The sample has 140,000 to 150,000 clones; about 80% are singletons. Sequencing used peripheral blood. All receptors come from a man between 50 and 59 years old with acute or convalescent COVID-19. The CDR3 runs from the conserved cysteine through the conserved F or W. D genes are given only for firm matches. Clone size is shown for a subset of rows, as once, few, many or a class of expanded clone.

cdr3_length clone_size j_call d_call v_call cdr3_aa cdr3_nt
15 . TRBJ1-2 . TRBV4-1 CASSHVSYPNYGYTF TGCGCCAGCAGCCATGTGTCTTATCCTAACTATGGCTACACCTTC
15 . TRBJ1-4 . TRBV2 CASTPPPQGREKLFF TGTGCCAGCACCCCACCCCCACAGGGACGAGAAAAACTGTTTTTT
13 . TRBJ1-2 TRBD1 TRBV19 CASSADRGGGYTF TGTGCCAGTAGTGCGGACAGGGGAGGTGGCTACACCTTC
14 . TRBJ2-7 . TRBV21-1 CASNPSEHPYEQYF TGTGCCAGCAACCCTAGCGAGCATCCCTACGAGCAGTACTTC
17 . TRBJ1-4 TRBD1 TRBV4-1 CASSQVGQGAKGEKLFF TGCGCCAGCAGCCAAGTTGGGCAGGGGGCAAAAGGTGAAAAACTGTTTTTT
16 . TRBJ1-1 TRBD1 TRBV10-3 CAISEASGLGGGEAFF TGTGCCATCAGTGAGGCGTCGGGACTAGGGGGCGGTGAAGCTTTCTTT
14 once TRBJ2-5 TRBD2 TRBV3-1/TRBV3-2 CASSPRGAVETQYF TGTGCCAGCAGCCCGCGGGGGGCGGTCGAGACCCAGTACTTC
11 . TRBJ2-2 . TRBV2 CASGRTGELFF TGTGCCAGCGGGAGGACCGGGGAGCTGTTTTTT
16 . TRBJ2-2 TRBD1 TRBV5-1 CASSGQGRALSGELFF TGCGCCAGCAGCGGACAGGGACGCGCGTTATCCGGGGAGCTGTTTTTT
15 . TRBJ1-4 . TRBV10-2 CASSDWQGENEKLFF TGCGCCAGCAGTGACTGGCAGGGCGAGAATGAAAAACTGTTTTTT
14 . TRBJ2-2 . TRBV5-1 CATSDRSNTGELFF TGCGCCACCAGTGACAGGTCGAACACCGGGGAGCTGTTTTTT
13 . TRBJ1-2 . TRBV18 CASSSQGNYGYTF TGTGCCAGCTCATCTCAGGGGAACTATGGCTACACCTTC
16 once TRBJ2-2 TRBD2 TRBV10-3 CAIAPRSGGNTGELFF TGTGCCATCGCCCCTAGGAGCGGGGGCAACACCGGGGAGCTGTTTTTT
15 . TRBJ2-2 TRBD1 TRBV2 CASTRTTGGTGELFF TGTGCCAGCACCCGTACGACAGGGGGCACCGGGGAGCTGTTTTTT
19 once TRBJ2-1 . TRBV29-1 CSVVPPVLKHWSSYNEQFF TGCAGCGTTGTACCACCTGTTCTTAAACACTGGAGCTCCTACAATGAGCAGTTCTTC
12 once TRBJ2-1 . TRBV5-4 CASSRGYNEQFF TGTGCCAGCAGCCGCGGTTACAATGAGCAGTTCTTC
15 few TRBJ2-3 . TRBV20-1 CSASKARGVPDTQYF TGCAGTGCTAGTAAGGCCAGGGGCGTTCCAGATACGCAGTATTTT
15 . TRBJ1-1 . TRBV6-7 CASSCLRQTNTEAFF TGTGCCAGCAGTTGCCTAAGACAGACGAACACTGAAGCTTTCTTT
16 . TRBJ2-2 TRBD1 TRBV7-6 CASSLGQGAATGELFF TGTGCCAGCAGCCTCGGACAGGGGGCGGCCACCGGGGAGCTGTTTTTT
14 . TRBJ1-2 . TRBV18 CASSPSGSNYGYTF TGTGCCAGCTCACCGTCCGGGAGCAACTATGGCTACACCTTC
14 . TRBJ2-2 TRBD1 TRBV6-6 CASTGQPNTGELFF TGTGCCAGCACGGGACAGCCGAACACCGGGGAGCTGTTTTTT
17 . TRBJ1-3 . TRBV18 CASSPIPQISSGNTIYF TGTGCCAGCTCACCAATACCACAGATAAGCTCTGGAAACACCATATATTTT
16 . TRBJ1-2 . TRBV28 CASSRGDSGVLYGYTF TGTGCCAGCAGCCGGGGTGACTCAGGGGTATTGTATGGCTACACCTTC
13 . TRBJ1-1 . TRBV30 CAWSRGMNTEAFF TGTGCCTGGAGTCGGGGAATGAACACTGAAGCTTTCTTT
13 few TRBJ2-1 TRBD1 TRBV6-5 CASSKQGASEQFF TGTGCCAGCAGTAAACAGGGGGCGAGTGAGCAGTTCTTC
14 many TRBJ2-2 . TRBV4-2 CASSPTQGTGELFF TGTGCCAGCAGCCCCACACAGGGCACCGGGGAGCTGTTTTTT
12 . TRBJ1-1 . TRBV6-5 CASNLMNTEAFF TGTGCCAGCAACCTAATGAACACTGAAGCTTTCTTT
16 . TRBJ1-1 TRBD1 TRBV9 CASSVGTGYGDTEAFF TGTGCCAGCAGCGTGGGGACAGGGTATGGGGACACTGAAGCTTTCTTT
17 . TRBJ2-5 TRBD2 TRBV5-1 CASSLAAGGILGETQYF TGCGCCAGCAGCTTGGCAGCGGGGGGGATCTTGGGAGAGACCCAGTACTTC
14 . TRBJ2-7 TRBD2 TRBV6-5 CASSYSSSGYEQYF TGTGCCAGCAGTTACTCTTCTAGCGGATACGAGCAGTACTTC
15 . TRBJ2-5 TRBD2 TRBV6-6 CASTQGLAGMETQYF TGTGCCAGCACCCAAGGACTAGCGGGGATGGAGACCCAGTACTTC
16 . TRBJ2-3 . TRBV18 CASSPTMDRATDTQYF TGTGCCAGCTCACCCACCATGGACAGAGCCACAGATACGCAGTATTTT
10 . TRBJ2-5 . TRBV20-1 CSCRDETQYF TGCAGTTGCAGGGATGAGACCCAGTACTTC
16 once TRBJ1-5 TRBD1 TRBV7-8 CASSPGPGQGNQPQHF TGTGCCAGCAGCCCCGGCCCGGGACAGGGTAATCAGCCCCAGCATTTT
15 . TRBJ2-5 . TRBV11-2 CASSWERGNQETQYF TGTGCCAGCAGCTGGGAACGGGGGAACCAAGAGACCCAGTACTTC
15 . TRBJ1-2 TRBD1 TRBV24-1 CATSDSRQGLTGYTF TGTGCCACCAGTGATTCGAGACAGGGGCTCACAGGCTACACCTTC
12 . TRBJ2-1 TRBD1 TRBV7-8 CASSSRTGWKFF TGTGCCAGCAGCTCAAGGACAGGTTGGAAGTTCTTC
17 . TRBJ2-3 TRBD2 TRBV11-2 CASSSPRALAGGDTQYF TGTGCCAGCAGCTCGCCCCGGGCCCTAGCGGGGGGCGATACGCAGTATTTT
14 few TRBJ1-1 . TRBV6-6 CASSYSSRQTEAFF TGTGCCAGCAGTTACTCGTCCCGTCAGACTGAAGCTTTCTTT
13 . TRBJ1-3 TRBD1 TRBV5-1 CASSLGQGNTIYF TGCGCCAGCAGCTTGGGACAGGGGAACACCATATATTTT
15 . TRBJ1-3 TRBD1 TRBV4-2 CASSQGQGAGNTIYF TGTGCCAGCAGCCAAGGCCAGGGGGCTGGAAACACCATATATTTT
15 . TRBJ1-5 TRBD1 TRBV4-2 CASSQVQGALEPQHF TGTGCCAGCAGCCAAGTACAGGGGGCTTTAGAGCCCCAGCATTTT
13 . TRBJ1-2 TRBD1 TRBV12-3/TRBV12-4 CASSQDRAHGYTF TGTGCCAGCAGCCAGGACAGGGCCCATGGCTACACCTTC
17 . TRBJ2-1 TRBD2 TRBV5-5 CASSSGLAGGSYNEQFF TGTGCCAGCAGCTCGGGACTAGCGGGGGGGTCCTACAATGAGCAGTTCTTC
14 few TRBJ2-3 TRBD2 TRBV9 CASSPGTRGDTQYF TGTGCCAGCAGCCCCGGGACTAGGGGGGATACGCAGTATTTT
15 . TRBJ1-5 . TRBV5-8 CASSRDTYSNQPQHF TGTGCCAGCTCGAGGGACACCTATAGCAATCAGCCCCAGCATTTT
13 once TRBJ2-1 . TRBV24-1 CATSGGFLNEQFF TGTGCCACCAGTGGAGGGTTCCTCAATGAGCAGTTCTTC
14 . TRBJ1-5 TRBD1 TRBV6-5 CASTDLQGAQPQHF TGTGCCAGCACCGATTTACAGGGGGCTCAGCCCCAGCATTTT
14 . TRBJ2-3 TRBD2 TRBV7-6 CASSWGGVADTQYF TGTGCCAGCAGCTGGGGGGGGGTCGCAGATACGCAGTATTTT
14 once TRBJ2-3 TRBD1 TRBV29-1 CSVPTGGSTDTQYF TGCAGCGTTCCGACAGGGGGGAGCACAGATACGCAGTATTTT
15 . TRBJ1-1 TRBD1 TRBV18 CASSPQGVRDTEAFF TGTGCCAGCTCACCTCAGGGGGTTCGGGACACTGAAGCTTTCTTT